The source of this T cell receptor (beta chain) is a study of T-cell reconstitution after alpha-beta-depleted transplantation in children. General observations from the study: One year after transplant, T-cell counts and diversity came mostly from newly produced T cells.

Preparation of the TCRbeta library was carried out with unique molecular identifiers. TCRdb itself ran the PCR reads through MiXCR, one entry per CDR3 protein. The sample yields approximately 220,000 distinct CDR3 sequences, over 15% seen once. Details on this clonotype: Its cognate antigen is unknown.

Germline-derived CDR1 and CDR2 are LNHNV and YYDKDF (reference sequence). With V trimmed by 5 bases and J by 2 bases, 6 bases remained unmatched. The CDR3 has 15 residues. This receptor was identified in a male patient between 2 and 10 years old who had a stem cell transplant for acute lymphoblastic leukemia, so the T cells may come from the graft donor. Here the sequenced sample was PBMCs, mostly from graft donor cells, taken 360 days after TCRalphabeta/CD19-depleted stem cell transplant. The chain links TRBV15 to TRBJ2-7; 10 bases fit TRBD1. CDR3: CATSGAGTGAYEQYF. CDR3 DNA: TGTGCCACCAGCGGCGCGGGGACAGGGGCCTACGAGCAGTACTTC.